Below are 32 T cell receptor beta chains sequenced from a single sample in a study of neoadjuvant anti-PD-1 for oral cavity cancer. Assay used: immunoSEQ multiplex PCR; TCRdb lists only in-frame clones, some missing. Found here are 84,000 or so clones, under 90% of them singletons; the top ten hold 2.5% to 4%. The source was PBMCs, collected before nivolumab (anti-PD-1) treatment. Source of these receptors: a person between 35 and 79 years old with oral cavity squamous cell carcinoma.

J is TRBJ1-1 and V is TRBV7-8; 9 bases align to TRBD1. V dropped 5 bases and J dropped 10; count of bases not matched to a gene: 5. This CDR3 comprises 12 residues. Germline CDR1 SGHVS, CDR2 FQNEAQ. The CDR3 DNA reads TGTGCCAGCAGCCTCCGACAGGGGGGAGCTTTCTTT. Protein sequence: CASSLRQGGAFF. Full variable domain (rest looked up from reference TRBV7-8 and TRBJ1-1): GAGVSQSPRYKVAKRGQDVALRCDPISGHVSLFWYQQALGQGPEFLTYFQNEAQLDKSGLPSDRFFAERPEGSVSTLKIQRTQQEDSAVYLCASSLRQGGAFFGQGTRLTVV.

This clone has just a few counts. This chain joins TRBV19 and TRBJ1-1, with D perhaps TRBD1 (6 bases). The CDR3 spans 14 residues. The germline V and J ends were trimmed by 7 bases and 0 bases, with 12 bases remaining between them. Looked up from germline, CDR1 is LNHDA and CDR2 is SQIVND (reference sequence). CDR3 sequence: CASTTGQMNTEAFF. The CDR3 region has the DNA TGTGCCAGTACCACAGGGCAGATGAACACTGAAGCTTTCTTT.

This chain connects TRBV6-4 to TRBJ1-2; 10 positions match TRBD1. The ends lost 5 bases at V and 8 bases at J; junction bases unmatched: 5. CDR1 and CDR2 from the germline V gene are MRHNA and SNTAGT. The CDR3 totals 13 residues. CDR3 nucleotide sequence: TGTGCCAGCAGTTCGGGACAGGGGAGGGGCTACACCTTC. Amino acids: CASSSGQGRGYTF.

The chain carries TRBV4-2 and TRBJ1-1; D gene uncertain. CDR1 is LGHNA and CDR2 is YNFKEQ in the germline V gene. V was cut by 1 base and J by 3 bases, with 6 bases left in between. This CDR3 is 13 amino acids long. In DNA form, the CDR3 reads TGTGCCAGCAGCCAAGGGTGGGACACTGAAGCTTTCTTT. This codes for CASSQGWDTEAFF.

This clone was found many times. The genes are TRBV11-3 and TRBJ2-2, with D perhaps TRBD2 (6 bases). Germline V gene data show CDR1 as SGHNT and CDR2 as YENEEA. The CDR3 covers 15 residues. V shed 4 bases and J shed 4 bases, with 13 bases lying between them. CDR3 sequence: CASSSAGSGTGELFF. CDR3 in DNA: TGTGCCAGCAGCTCCGCGGGGAGTGGCACCGGGGAGCTGTTTTTT.

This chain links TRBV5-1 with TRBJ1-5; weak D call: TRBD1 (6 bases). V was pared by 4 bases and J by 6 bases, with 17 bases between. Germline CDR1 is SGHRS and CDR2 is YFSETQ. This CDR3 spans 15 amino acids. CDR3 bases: TGCGCCAGCAGCCTGGACGGCAGGGGAGGTCAGCCCCAGCATTTT. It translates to CASSLDGRGGQPQHF.

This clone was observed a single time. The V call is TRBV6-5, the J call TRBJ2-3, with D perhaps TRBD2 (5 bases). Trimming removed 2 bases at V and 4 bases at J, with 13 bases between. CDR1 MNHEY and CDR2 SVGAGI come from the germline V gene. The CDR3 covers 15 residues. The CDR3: CASSYGGFRSDTQYF. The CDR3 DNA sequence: TGTGCCAGCAGTTACGGCGGGTTCAGGTCAGATACGCAGTATTTT.

This CDR3 reads CASSLGDRERYGYTF. Written as DNA, the CDR3 is TGTGCCAGCAGCTTGGGGGACAGGGAGAGGTATGGCTACACCTTC. The V and J genes are TRBV5-6 and TRBJ1-2; 9 nucleotides line up with TRBD1. V lost 0 bases, J lost 5 bases, and 5 bases stayed unmatched. Germline V gives CDR1 SGHDT, CDR2 YYEEEE. This CDR3 spans 15 amino acids.

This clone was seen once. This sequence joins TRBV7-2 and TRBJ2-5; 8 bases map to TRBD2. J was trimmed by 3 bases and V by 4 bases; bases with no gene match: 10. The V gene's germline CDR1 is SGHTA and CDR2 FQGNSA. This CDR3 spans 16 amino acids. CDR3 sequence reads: CASSYSGSGSEETQYF. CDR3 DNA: TGTGCCAGCAGCTACTCGGGAAGCGGGAGCGAAGAGACCCAGTACTTC.

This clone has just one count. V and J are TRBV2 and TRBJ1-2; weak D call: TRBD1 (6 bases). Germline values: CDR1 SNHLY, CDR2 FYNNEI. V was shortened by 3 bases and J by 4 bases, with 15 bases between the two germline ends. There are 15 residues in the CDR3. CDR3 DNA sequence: TGTGCCAGCAGTGATGAAGGGGGGGGCAGCTATGGCTACACCTTC. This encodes CASSDEGGGSYGYTF.

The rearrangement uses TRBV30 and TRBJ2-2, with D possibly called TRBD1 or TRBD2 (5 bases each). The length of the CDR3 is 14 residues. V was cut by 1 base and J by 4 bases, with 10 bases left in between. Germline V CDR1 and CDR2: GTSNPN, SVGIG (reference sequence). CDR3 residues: CAWSGGNPTGELFF. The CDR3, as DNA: TGTGCCTGGAGTGGGGGGAATCCCACCGGGGAGCTGTTTTTT. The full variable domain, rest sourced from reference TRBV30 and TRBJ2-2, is SQTIHQWPATLVQPVGSPLSLECTVEGTSNPNLYWYRQAAGRGLQLLFYSVGIGQISSEVPQNLSASRPQDRQFILSSKKLLLSDSGFYLCAWSGGNPTGELFFGEGSRLTVL.

CDR3 sequence reads: CASSQTGANTEAFF. The CDR3 DNA reads as TGTGCCAGCAGCCAAACAGGGGCGAACACTGAAGCTTTCTTT. The chain is built from TRBV7-6 and TRBJ1-1; 7 nucleotides align to TRBD1. Germline CDR1 reads SGHVS; CDR2 reads FNYEAQ. V shed 5 bases and J 1 base; nucleotides not matched to a gene: 4. The CDR3 runs to 14 residues.

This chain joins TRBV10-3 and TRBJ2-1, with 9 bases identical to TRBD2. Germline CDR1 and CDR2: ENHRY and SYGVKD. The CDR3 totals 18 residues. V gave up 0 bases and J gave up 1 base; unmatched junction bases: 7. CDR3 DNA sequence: TGTGCCATCAGTGAGTCAGGACGCGGACTAGCGTCCTACAATGAGCAGTTCTTC. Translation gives CAISESGRGLASYNEQFF.

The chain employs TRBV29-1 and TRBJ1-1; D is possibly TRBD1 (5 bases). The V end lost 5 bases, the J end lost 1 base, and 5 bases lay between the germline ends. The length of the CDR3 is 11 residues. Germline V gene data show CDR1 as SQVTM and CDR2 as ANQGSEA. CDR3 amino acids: CSVTGNTEAFF. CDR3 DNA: TGCAGCGTTACAGGGAACACTGAAGCTTTCTTT.

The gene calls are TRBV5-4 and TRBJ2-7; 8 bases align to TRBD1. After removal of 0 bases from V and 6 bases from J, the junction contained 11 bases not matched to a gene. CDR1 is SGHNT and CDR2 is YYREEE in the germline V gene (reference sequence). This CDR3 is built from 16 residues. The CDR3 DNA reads TGTGCCAGCAGCTTGGCGAGAGGGCAGGGGGCTGGCGAGCAGTACTTC. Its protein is CASSLARGQGAGEQYF. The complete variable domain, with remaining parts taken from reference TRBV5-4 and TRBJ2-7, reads ETGVTQSPTHLIKTRGQQVTLRCSSQSGHNTVSWYQQALGQGPQFIFQYYREEENGRGNFPPRFSGLQFPNYSSELNVNALELDDSALYLCASSLARGQGAGEQYFGPGTRLTVT.

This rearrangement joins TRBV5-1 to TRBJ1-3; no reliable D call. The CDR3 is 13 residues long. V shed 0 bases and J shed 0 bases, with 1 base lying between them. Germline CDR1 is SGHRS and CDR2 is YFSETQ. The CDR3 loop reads CASSLGSGNTIYF. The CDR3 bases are TGCGCCAGCAGCTTGGGCTCTGGAAACACCATATATTTT.

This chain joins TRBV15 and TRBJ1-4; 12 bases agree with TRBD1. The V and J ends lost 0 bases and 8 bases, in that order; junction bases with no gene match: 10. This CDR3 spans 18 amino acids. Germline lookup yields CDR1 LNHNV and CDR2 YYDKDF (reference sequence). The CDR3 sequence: CATSRDPGQGAFDEKLFF. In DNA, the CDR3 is TGTGCCACCAGCAGAGATCCGGGACAGGGGGCGTTCGACGAAAAACTGTTTTTT.

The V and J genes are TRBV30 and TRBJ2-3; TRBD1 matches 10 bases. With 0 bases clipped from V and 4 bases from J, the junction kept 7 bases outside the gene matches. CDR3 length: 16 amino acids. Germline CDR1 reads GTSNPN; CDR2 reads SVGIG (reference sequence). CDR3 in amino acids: CAWSVRDRGIADTQYF. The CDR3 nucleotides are TGTGCCTGGAGTGTACGGGACAGGGGTATCGCAGATACGCAGTATTTT. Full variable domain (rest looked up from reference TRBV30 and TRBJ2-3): SQTIHQWPATLVQPVGSPLSLECTVEGTSNPNLYWYRQAAGRGLQLLFYSVGIGQISSEVPQNLSASRPQDRQFILSSKKLLLSDSGFYLCAWSVRDRGIADTQYFGPGTRLTVL.

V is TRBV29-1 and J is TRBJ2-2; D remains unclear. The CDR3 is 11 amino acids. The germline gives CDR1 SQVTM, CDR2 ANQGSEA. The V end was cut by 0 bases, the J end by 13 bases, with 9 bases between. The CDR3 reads CSVEDLEGLFF. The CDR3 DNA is TGCAGCGTTGAAGATCTTGAAGGGCTGTTTTTT.

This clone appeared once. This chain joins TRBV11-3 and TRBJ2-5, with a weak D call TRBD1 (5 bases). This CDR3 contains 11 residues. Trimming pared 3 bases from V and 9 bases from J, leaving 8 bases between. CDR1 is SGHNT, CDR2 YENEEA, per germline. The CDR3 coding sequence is TGTGCCAGCAGCTTCTCCAGGGCCCAGTACTTC. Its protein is CASSFSRAQYF.

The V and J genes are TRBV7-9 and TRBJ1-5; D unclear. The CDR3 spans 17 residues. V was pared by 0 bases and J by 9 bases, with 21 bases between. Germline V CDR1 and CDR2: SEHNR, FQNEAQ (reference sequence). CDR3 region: CASSLAGGSGSLTPQHF. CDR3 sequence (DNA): TGTGCCAGCAGCTTAGCTGGCGGCAGTGGGAGTTTAACGCCCCAGCATTTT.

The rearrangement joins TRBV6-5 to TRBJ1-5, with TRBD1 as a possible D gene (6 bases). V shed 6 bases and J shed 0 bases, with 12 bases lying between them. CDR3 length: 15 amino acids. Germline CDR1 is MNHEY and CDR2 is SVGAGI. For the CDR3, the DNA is TGTGCCAGCAGCCTACAGGGTATTAGCAATCAGCCCCAGCATTTT. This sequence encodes CASSLQGISNQPQHF.

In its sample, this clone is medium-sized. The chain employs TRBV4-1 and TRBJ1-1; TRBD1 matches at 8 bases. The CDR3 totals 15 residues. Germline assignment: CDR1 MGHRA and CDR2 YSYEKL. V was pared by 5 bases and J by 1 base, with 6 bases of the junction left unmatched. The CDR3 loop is CASSGHRGTNTEAFF. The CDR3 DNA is TGCGCCAGCAGCGGTCACAGGGGGACGAACACTGAAGCTTTCTTT.

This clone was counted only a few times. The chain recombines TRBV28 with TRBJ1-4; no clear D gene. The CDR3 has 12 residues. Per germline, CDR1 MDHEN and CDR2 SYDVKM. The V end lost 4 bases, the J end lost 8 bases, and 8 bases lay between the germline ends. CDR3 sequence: CASSSGSEKLFF. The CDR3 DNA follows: TGTGCCAGCAGTTCCGGGTCGGAAAAACTGTTTTTT.

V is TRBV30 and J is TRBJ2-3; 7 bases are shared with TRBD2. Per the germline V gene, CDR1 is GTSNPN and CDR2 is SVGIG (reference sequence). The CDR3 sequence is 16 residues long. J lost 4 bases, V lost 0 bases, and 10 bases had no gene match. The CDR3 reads CAWSVGGGAWADTQYF. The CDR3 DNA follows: TGTGCCTGGAGTGTCGGCGGGGGTGCGTGGGCAGATACGCAGTATTTT.

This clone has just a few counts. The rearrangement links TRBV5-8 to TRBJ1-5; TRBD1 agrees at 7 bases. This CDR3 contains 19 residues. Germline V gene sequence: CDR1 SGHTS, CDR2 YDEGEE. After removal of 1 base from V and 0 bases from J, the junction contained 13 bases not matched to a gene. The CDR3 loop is CASSLWALGTANSNQPQHF. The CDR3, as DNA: TGTGCCAGCAGCTTGTGGGCCCTGGGGACAGCAAATAGCAATCAGCCCCAGCATTTT. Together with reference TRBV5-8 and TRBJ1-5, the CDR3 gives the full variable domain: EAGVTQSPTHLIKTRGQQATLRCSPISGHTSVYWYQQALGLGLQFLLWYDEGEERNRGNFPPRFSGRQFPNYSSELNVNALELEDSALYLCASSLWALGTANSNQPQHFGDGTRLSIL.

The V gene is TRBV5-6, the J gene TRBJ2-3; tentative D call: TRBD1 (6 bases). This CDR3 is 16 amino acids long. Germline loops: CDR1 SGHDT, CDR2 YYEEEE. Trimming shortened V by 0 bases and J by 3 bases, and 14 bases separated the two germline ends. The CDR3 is CASSLEGRGRTDTQYF. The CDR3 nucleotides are TGTGCCAGCAGCTTGGAAGGCAGGGGTAGAACAGATACGCAGTATTTT. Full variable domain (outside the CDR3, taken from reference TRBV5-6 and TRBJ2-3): DAGVTQSPTHLIKTRGQQVTLRCSPKSGHDTVSWYQQALGQGPQFIFQYYEEEERQRGNFPDRFSGHQFPNYSSELNVNALLLGDSALYLCASSLEGRGRTDTQYFGPGTRLTVL.

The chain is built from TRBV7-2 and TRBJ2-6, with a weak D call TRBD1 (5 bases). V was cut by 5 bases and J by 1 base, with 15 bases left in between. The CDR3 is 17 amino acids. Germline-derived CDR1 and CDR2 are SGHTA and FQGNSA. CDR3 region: CASSQDWGPSGANVLTF. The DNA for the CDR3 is TGTGCCAGCAGCCAAGACTGGGGCCCATCTGGGGCCAACGTCCTGACTTTC.

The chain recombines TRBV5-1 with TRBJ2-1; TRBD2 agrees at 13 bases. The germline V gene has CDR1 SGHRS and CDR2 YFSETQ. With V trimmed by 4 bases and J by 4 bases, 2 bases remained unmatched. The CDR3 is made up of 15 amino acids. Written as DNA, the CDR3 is TGCGCCAGCAGCGCGACTAGCGGGAGGTACAATGAGCAGTTCTTC. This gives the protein CASSATSGRYNEQFF.

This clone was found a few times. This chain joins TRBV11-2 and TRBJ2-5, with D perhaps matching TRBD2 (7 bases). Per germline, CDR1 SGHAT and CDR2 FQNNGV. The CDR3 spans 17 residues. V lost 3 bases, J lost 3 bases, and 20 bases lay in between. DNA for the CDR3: TGTGCCAGCAGCTTTCTCACTTCGGGGGGCCCTGAAGAGACCCAGTACTTC. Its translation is CASSFLTSGGPEETQYF.

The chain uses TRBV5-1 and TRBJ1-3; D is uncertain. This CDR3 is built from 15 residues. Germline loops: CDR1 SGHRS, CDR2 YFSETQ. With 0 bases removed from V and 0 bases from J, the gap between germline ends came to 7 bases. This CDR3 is CASSLAPLSGNTIYF. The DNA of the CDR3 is TGCGCCAGCAGCTTGGCCCCCCTCTCTGGAAACACCATATATTTT.

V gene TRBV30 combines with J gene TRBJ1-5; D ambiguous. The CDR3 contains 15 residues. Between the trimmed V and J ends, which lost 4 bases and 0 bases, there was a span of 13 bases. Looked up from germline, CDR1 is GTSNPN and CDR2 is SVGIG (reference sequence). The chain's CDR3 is CAWKEGDFSNQPQHF. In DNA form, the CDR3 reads TGTGCCTGGAAGGAGGGAGATTTTAGCAATCAGCCCCAGCATTTT.